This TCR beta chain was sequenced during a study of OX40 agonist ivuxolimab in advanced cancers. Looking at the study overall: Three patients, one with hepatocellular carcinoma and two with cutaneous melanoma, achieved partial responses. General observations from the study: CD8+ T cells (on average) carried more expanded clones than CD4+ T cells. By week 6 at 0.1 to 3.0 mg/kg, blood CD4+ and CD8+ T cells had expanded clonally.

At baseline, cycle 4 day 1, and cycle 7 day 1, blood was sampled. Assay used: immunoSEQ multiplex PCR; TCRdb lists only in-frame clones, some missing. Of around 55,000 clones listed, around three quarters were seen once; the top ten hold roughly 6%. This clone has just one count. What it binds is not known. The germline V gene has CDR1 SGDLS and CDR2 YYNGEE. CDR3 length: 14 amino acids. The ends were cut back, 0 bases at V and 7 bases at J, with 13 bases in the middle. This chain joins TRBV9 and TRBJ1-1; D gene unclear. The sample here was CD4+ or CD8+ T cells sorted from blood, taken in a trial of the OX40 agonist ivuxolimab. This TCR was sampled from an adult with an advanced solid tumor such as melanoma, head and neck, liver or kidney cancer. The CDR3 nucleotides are TGTGCCAGCAGCGTAGGGGGAGGGCGGAGTGAAGCTTTCTTT. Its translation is CASSVGGGRSEAFF.